The entry below describes one T cell receptor (beta chain). Primers: 60 Vbeta forward and 13 Jbeta reverse. Authors' methods: Roughly 11 million shared chains were among the approximately 87 million unique TCR beta chains that a later analysis counted. Here immunoSEQ multiplex PCR was the method, and the copy in TCRdb shows in-frame clones only, minus some. That table is the source of V, J and clone size, and D and trimming were worked out from the DNA. The table lists some 190,000 clones, 70% to 80% of them singletons. The data stem from a study of cytomegalovirus exposure and HLA in healthy donors. CDR1 and CDR2 from the germline V gene are MNHNY and SVGAGI (reference sequence). V was pared by 5 bases and J by 2 bases, with 18 bases between. The CDR3 sequence is 16 residues long.

This chain links TRBV6-6 with TRBJ1-2; TRBD1 might be the D (5 bases). The source is a man aged 18 to 29 in good health and CMV-seronegative. Sequencing was performed on PBMCs. The CDR3 nucleotides read TGTGCCAGCAGTCCACCCGACAGAAAACTAAACTATGGCTACACCTTC. Translating it yields CASSPPDRKLNYGYTF.